One sample yielded the 26 T cell receptor beta chains listed below, sequenced in a study of cytomegalovirus exposure and HLA in healthy donors. Clones were read by immunoSEQ multiplex PCR, and TCRdb kept only the in-frame ones, dropping some. The profile shows approximately 280,000 clones, more than 75% of them singletons. Specimen: PBMCs. The receptor set was obtained from a woman younger than 35 in good health and CMV-seronegative.

The J gene is TRBJ1-2, the V gene TRBV5-6, with D perhaps matching TRBD1 (6 bases). Germline V CDR1 and CDR2: SGHDT, YYEEEE. Between the trimmed V and J ends, which lost 6 bases and 7 bases, there was a span of 19 bases. The CDR3 runs 14 residues. The CDR3: CASTTTGSSFGYTF. In nucleotides, the CDR3 is TGTGCCAGCACCACGACAGGATCCTCCTTTGGCTACACCTTC.

The V gene is TRBV28, the J gene TRBJ2-3; a possible D gene is TRBD1 (6 bases). This CDR3 has 12 amino acids. The germline V gene has CDR1 MDHEN and CDR2 SYDVKM. With 7 bases removed from V and 4 bases from J, the gap between germline ends came to 9 bases. CDR3: CASTQGADTQYF. CDR3 DNA sequence: TGTGCCAGCACACAGGGTGCAGATACGCAGTATTTT. The whole variable domain, remainder taken from reference TRBV28 and TRBJ2-3, is DVKVTQSSRYLVKRTGEKVFLECVQDMDHENMFWYRQDPGLGLRLIYFSYDVKMKEKGDIPEGYSVSREKKERFSLILESASTNQTSMYLCASTQGADTQYFGPGTRLTVL.

The J gene is TRBJ1-1, the V gene TRBV10-3, with a possible D match to TRBD1 (6 bases). V gave up 8 bases and J gave up 6 bases, with 13 bases separating them. Germline V gene sequence: CDR1 ENHRY, CDR2 SYGVKD. The CDR3 has 12 residues. CDR3 protein: CAIRKQGSEAFF. CDR3 sequence (DNA): TGTGCCATCCGCAAACAGGGTTCTGAAGCTTTCTTT.

J is TRBJ2-7 and V is TRBV10-3; TRBD1 agrees at 10 bases. The V gene end was trimmed by 6 bases and the J gene end by 0 bases; junction bases not matched to a gene: 11. From germline, CDR1 is ENHRY and CDR2 SYGVKD. This CDR3 is 17 amino acids long. This chain's CDR3 is CAIRTGTGVPSSYEQYF. In DNA form, the CDR3 reads TGTGCCATCAGGACCGGGACAGGGGTTCCGAGCTCCTACGAGCAGTACTTC.

There are a few counts of this clone. CDR3 loop: CASRQGSHTEAFF. In nucleotides, the CDR3 is TGTGCCAGCAGGCAGGGGTCCCACACTGAAGCTTTCTTT. This chain connects TRBV5-6 to TRBJ1-1; D possibly corresponds to TRBD1 (6 bases). CDR1 and CDR2 from the germline V gene are SGHDT and YYEEEE. Trimming stripped 5 bases from V and 3 bases from J, with 11 bases between. This CDR3 comprises 13 residues.

The chain uses TRBV18 and TRBJ1-5; 8 bases agree with TRBD1. Germline lookup yields CDR1 KGHSH and CDR2 LQKENI. With V trimmed by 2 bases and J by 7 bases, 4 bases remained unmatched. The CDR3 loop spans 14 amino acids. CDR3 in DNA: TGTGCCAGCTCACCAGTTCAGGGGGCGCAGCCCCAGCATTTT. Translation: CASSPVQGAQPQHF.

The chain couples TRBV19 to TRBJ2-7, with TRBD2 identical over 13 bases. CDR1 is LNHDA and CDR2 is SQIVND in the germline V gene (reference sequence). V dropped 7 bases and J dropped 2; count of bases not matched to a gene: 5. This CDR3 is 15 amino acids long. CDR3 sequence: CASTSLAGGPYEQYF. The CDR3 coding sequence is TGTGCCAGTACCTCACTAGCGGGAGGGCCCTACGAGCAGTACTTC.

The V gene is TRBV29-1, the J gene TRBJ2-7, with 8 nucleotides matching TRBD2. Looked up from germline, CDR1 is SQVTM and CDR2 is ANQGSEA. The length of the CDR3 is 14 residues. The trim removed 7 bases at V and 0 bases at J, leaving 8 bases unmatched. The CDR3 is CSGISGTSSYEQYF. The CDR3 DNA reads as TGCAGCGGAATTAGCGGGACCAGCTCCTACGAGCAGTACTTC.

This chain connects TRBV5-6 to TRBJ2-7, with a weak D call TRBD1 (6 bases). V was pared by 3 bases and J by 7 bases, with 23 bases between. Germline assignment: CDR1 SGHDT and CDR2 YYEEEE. The CDR3 covers 16 residues. The CDR3 reads CASSSRDTNRVGEQYF. The DNA of the CDR3 is TGTGCCAGCAGCTCTCGCGACACCAACAGGGTTGGGGAGCAGTACTTC.

This clone was counted once. V and J are TRBV27 and TRBJ2-7; 9 bases align to TRBD2. Germline V lookup: CDR1 MNHEY, CDR2 SMNVEV (reference sequence). The trim removed 6 bases at V and 4 bases at J, leaving 19 bases unmatched. This CDR3 has 18 residues. The CDR3, as DNA: TGTGCCAGCAGCCGTACGGGGGGGCGCGGGAGGGCCGGGTACGAGCAGTACTTC. It is translated as CASSRTGGRGRAGYEQYF.

This clone was detected only a few times. The genes are TRBV19 and TRBJ1-5, with a tentative D call TRBD1 (5 bases). The CDR3 runs to 15 residues. CDR1 is LNHDA and CDR2 is SQIVND in the germline V gene (reference sequence). Trimming cost V 3 bases and J 3 bases, with 12 bases left between them. CDR3 nucleotide sequence: TGTGCCAGTAGTATCGCGACAGCACTCAATCAGCCCCAGCATTTT. This codes for CASSIATALNQPQHF.

The rearrangement uses TRBV5-1 and TRBJ2-7; perhaps TRBD1 as D (5 bases). The V end lost 6 bases, the J end lost 3 bases, and 10 bases lay between the germline ends. Germline assignment: CDR1 SGHRS and CDR2 YFSETQ. This CDR3 is 12 amino acids long. This CDR3 is CASKEGDYEQYF. The CDR3 DNA reads as TGCGCCAGCAAGGAAGGGGACTACGAGCAGTACTTC.

This rearrangement joins TRBV5-1 to TRBJ2-1; D call uncertain. CDR3 length: 17 residues. Germline V CDR1 and CDR2: SGHRS, YFSETQ. V was pared by 0 bases and J by 1 base, with 14 bases between. CDR3 nucleotide sequence: TGCGCCAGCAGCTTGGATGGGCACGAAATGTCCTACAATGAGCAGTTCTTC. Protein sequence: CASSLDGHEMSYNEQFF.

The chain recombines TRBV4-1 with TRBJ2-7, with D perhaps matching TRBD2 (6 bases). Trimming took 0 bases from V and 3 from J, leaving 12 bases between them. Germline V gene lookup returns CDR1 MGHRA and CDR2 YSYEKL. The CDR3 spans 15 residues. The chain's CDR3 is CASSQERQDYYEQYF. DNA for the CDR3: TGCGCCAGCAGCCAAGAGAGGCAGGACTACTACGAGCAGTACTTC.

The CDR3 loop reads CASSFEGAGANVLTF. CDR3 coding DNA: TGTGCCAGCAGTTTTGAAGGGGCTGGGGCCAACGTCCTGACTTTC. The J gene is TRBJ2-6, the V gene TRBV28; D possibly corresponds to TRBD1 (5 bases). The germline V gene encodes CDR1 MDHEN and CDR2 SYDVKM. This CDR3 contains 15 residues. Trimming removed 3 bases from V and 2 bases from J, with 8 bases in between.

This clone was seen a handful of times. The chain links TRBV2 to TRBJ1-2; the D is unclear. Germline V lookup: CDR1 SNHLY, CDR2 FYNNEI. Trimming cost V 8 bases and J 4 bases, with 20 bases left between them. The CDR3 extends over 15 amino acids. The CDR3 spells CASPNILHLTYGYTF. The CDR3 DNA is TGTGCCAGCCCCAACATCCTTCACCTCACCTATGGCTACACCTTC.

J is TRBJ1-5 and V is TRBV7-2; D uncertain. Trimming removed 4 bases at V and 11 bases at J, with 12 bases between. CDR1 and CDR2 (germline): SGHTA, FQGNSA. The CDR3 contains 12 residues. The CDR3 sequence: CASSSETNAQHF. The CDR3 nucleotides read TGTGCCAGCAGCTCCGAGACAAATGCCCAGCATTTT.

The V and J genes are TRBV9 and TRBJ2-3, with TRBD1 matching 8 bases. Germline V gives CDR1 SGDLS, CDR2 YYNGEE. Unmatched junction bases numbered 8, after V lost 0 bases and J lost 8 bases. The CDR3 runs 15 residues. CDR3 DNA: TGTGCCAGCAGCGTAGCAGGCAGGGGGCTGGGTACGCAGTATTTT. This codes for CASSVAGRGLGTQYF.

The chain is built from TRBV28 and TRBJ2-1; 8 nucleotides match TRBD1. Germline CDR1 and CDR2: MDHEN and SYDVKM. J lost 5 bases, V lost 6 bases, and 12 bases had no gene match. The CDR3 is 16 amino acids. The CDR3 protein is CASSTFPGQVNNEQFF. The CDR3 nucleotides read TGTGCCAGCAGCACCTTTCCGGGACAGGTTAACAATGAGCAGTTCTTC.

The rearrangement links TRBV5-4 to TRBJ2-7, with 8 bases identical to TRBD2. J gave up 2 bases and V 2 bases, and 9 bases lay outside the gene matches. CDR3 size: 16 residues. Germline-derived CDR1 and CDR2 are SGHNT and YYREEE (reference sequence). CDR3 sequence: CASSFLLAGGTYEQYF. The CDR3, as DNA: TGTGCCAGCAGCTTTCTCCTAGCGGGTGGGACCTACGAGCAGTACTTC. Filled out from reference TRBV5-4 and TRBJ2-7, the complete variable domain reads ETGVTQSPTHLIKTRGQQVTLRCSSQSGHNTVSWYQQALGQGPQFIFQYYREEENGRGNFPPRFSGLQFPNYSSELNVNALELDDSALYLCASSFLLAGGTYEQYFGPGTRLTVT.

The rearrangement joins TRBV11-3 to TRBJ1-2, with a weak D call TRBD1 (5 bases). V dropped 6 bases and J dropped 3 bases, with 23 bases sitting between them. Germline CDR1 is SGHNT and CDR2 is YENEEA. The CDR3 has 17 amino acids. CDR3: CASRSRQGWSPYYGYTF. The CDR3 DNA reads TGTGCCAGCAGATCACGCCAGGGATGGTCCCCGTACTATGGCTACACCTTC.

The chain joins TRBV4-3 to TRBJ1-2; D is ambiguous. The CDR3 has 14 residues. V lost 1 base, J lost 5 bases, and 11 bases lay in between. The germline gives CDR1 LGHNA, CDR2 YSLEER. In DNA, the CDR3 is TGCGCCAGCAGCCAAGGCCGGGGAAGTTATGGCTACACCTTC. Translated: CASSQGRGSYGYTF.

This clone has just one count. J is TRBJ2-1 and V is TRBV9; 7 nucleotides agree with TRBD2. From germline, CDR1 is SGDLS and CDR2 YYNGEE. V shed 3 bases, J shed 5 bases, and the junction held 11 bases outside the gene matches. This CDR3 region has 16 residues. The CDR3 nucleotides read TGTGCCAGCAGCGGGAAATCGACTAGCTTCAACAATGAGCAGTTCTTC. Its protein product is CASSGKSTSFNNEQFF.

The chain combines TRBV2 with TRBJ2-1; D is perhaps TRBD1 (6 bases). The CDR3 has 16 amino acids. Germline V lookup: CDR1 SNHLY, CDR2 FYNNEI. V was cut by 7 bases and J by 0 bases, with 16 bases left in between. CDR3 bases: TGTGCCAGCAAGATCCCCCAGGGGAGCTCCTACAATGAGCAGTTCTTC. It translates to CASKIPQGSSYNEQFF.

This chain links TRBV27 with TRBJ1-5, with unresolved D. The CDR3 length is 15 residues. V lost 3 bases, J lost 1 base, and 10 bases lay in between. Germline CDR1 reads MNHEY; CDR2 reads SMNVEV (reference sequence). CDR3 amino acids: CASSFTGVSNQPQHF. CDR3 sequence (DNA): TGTGCCAGCAGTTTTACCGGGGTCAGCAATCAGCCCCAGCATTTT.

The chain uses TRBV28 and TRBJ2-7; TRBD1 matches at 7 bases. The CDR3 runs to 15 residues. The ends lost 8 bases at V and 0 bases at J; junction bases unmatched: 10. Germline values: CDR1 MDHEN, CDR2 SYDVKM. For the CDR3, the DNA is TGTGCCAGCGCTAACTCAGGGGGTAGCTCCTACGAGCAGTACTTC. Translated: CASANSGGSSYEQYF.